This entry features one TCR beta chain sequence. Its target is not known. Additional DNA sequences in this sample encode the identical CDR3. In replicate PCRs of sorted subsets, roughly 200 ng DNA, about 30,000 T cell genomes, was used. This table comes from immunoSEQ multiplex PCR, and its TCRdb copy is limited to in-frame clones, with some not included. The table records 2,500,000 or so clones, 92% of them present only once. The ends were cut back, 0 bases at V and 3 bases at J, with 13 bases in the middle. The germline V gene has CDR1 SGHRS and CDR2 YFSETQ. The CDR3 extends over 16 amino acids. The data were obtained in a study of shared clonotypes between healthy human individuals. Findings and caveats of the study: Several donors showed sharing of 4.5% to 6% of naive CD4 clonotypes.

The sequenced material came from naive CD4+ T cells from PBMCs. The subset is: CD45RA+ positively selected. This clonotype originated in a man younger than 30 in good health. Some clones in this sample may be carry-over from other donors' samples. V is TRBV5-1 and J is TRBJ1-3, with D tentatively TRBD1 (5 bases). DNA of the CDR3: TGCGCCAGCAGCTTGGCAGGGTCTGGCTTTGGAAACACCATATATTTT. This gives the protein CASSLAGSGFGNTIYF. Full variable domain (outside the CDR3, taken from reference TRBV5-1 and TRBJ1-3): KAGVTQTPRYLIKTRGQQVTLSCSPISGHRSVSWYQQTPGQGLQFLFEYFSETQRNKGNFPGRFSGRQFSNSRSEMNVSTLELGDSALYLCASSLAGSGFGNTIYFGEGSWLTVV.